Below, 2 T cell receptor beta chains from the same sample are listed, as sequenced in a study of B cell selection in AIRE deficiency. Sorting defined conventional CD4 T cells as CD4+CD127+. Measured with immunoSEQ multiplex PCR; TCRdb has only the in-frame clones, and not every one. The sample shows about 25,000 clones, just under 97% of them seen only once. Input material: CD4+CD127+ conventional T cells sorted from PBMCs. These receptor sequences come from a human donor in good health.

The V gene is TRBV4-2, the J gene TRBJ2-7; D remains unclear. The CDR3 runs to 13 residues. Germline CDR1 LGHNA, CDR2 YNFKEQ. Deletions cut 2 bases from V and 4 bases from J, with 9 bases between. The CDR3 coding sequence is TGTGCCAGCAGCCAACCACCGGTTTACGAGCAGTACTTC. This sequence encodes CASSQPPVYEQYF.

The sample holds a few counts of this clone. The chain employs TRBV2 and TRBJ2-7; a possible D gene is TRBD2 (6 bases). With 7 bases removed from V and 4 bases from J, the gap between germline ends came to 20 bases. Germline CDR1 is SNHLY and CDR2 is FYNNEI. The CDR3 loop spans 15 amino acids. The CDR3 here is CASMQWGDQSYEQYF. CDR3 sequence (DNA): TGTGCCAGCATGCAGTGGGGGGATCAGTCGTACGAGCAGTACTTC.